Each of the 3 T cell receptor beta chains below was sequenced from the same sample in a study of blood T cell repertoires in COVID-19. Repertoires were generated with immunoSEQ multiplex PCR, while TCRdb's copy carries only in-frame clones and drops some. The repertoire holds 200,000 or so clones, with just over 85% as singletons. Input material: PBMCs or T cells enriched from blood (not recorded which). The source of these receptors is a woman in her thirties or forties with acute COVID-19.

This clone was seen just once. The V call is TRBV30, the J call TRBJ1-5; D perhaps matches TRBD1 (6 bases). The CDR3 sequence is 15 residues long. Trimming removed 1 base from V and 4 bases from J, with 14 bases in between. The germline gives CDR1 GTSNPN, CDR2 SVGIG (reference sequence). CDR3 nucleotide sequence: TGTGCCTGGAGTGCCGAGGGGGGGAGAAATCAGCCCCAGCATTTT. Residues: CAWSAEGGRNQPQHF.

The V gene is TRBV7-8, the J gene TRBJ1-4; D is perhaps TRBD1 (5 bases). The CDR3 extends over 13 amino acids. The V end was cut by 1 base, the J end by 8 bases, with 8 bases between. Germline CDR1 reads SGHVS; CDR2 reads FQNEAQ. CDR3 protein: CASSLDRGEKLFF. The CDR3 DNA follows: TGTGCCAGCAGCTTAGATAGGGGAGAAAAACTGTTTTTT.

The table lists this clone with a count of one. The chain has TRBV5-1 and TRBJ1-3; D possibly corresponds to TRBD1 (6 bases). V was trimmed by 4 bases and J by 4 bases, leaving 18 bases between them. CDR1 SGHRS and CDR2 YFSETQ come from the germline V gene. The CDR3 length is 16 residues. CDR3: CASSPQGRGAGNTIYF. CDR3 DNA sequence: TGCGCCAGCAGCCCACAGGGCCGCGGTGCCGGAAACACCATATATTTT.